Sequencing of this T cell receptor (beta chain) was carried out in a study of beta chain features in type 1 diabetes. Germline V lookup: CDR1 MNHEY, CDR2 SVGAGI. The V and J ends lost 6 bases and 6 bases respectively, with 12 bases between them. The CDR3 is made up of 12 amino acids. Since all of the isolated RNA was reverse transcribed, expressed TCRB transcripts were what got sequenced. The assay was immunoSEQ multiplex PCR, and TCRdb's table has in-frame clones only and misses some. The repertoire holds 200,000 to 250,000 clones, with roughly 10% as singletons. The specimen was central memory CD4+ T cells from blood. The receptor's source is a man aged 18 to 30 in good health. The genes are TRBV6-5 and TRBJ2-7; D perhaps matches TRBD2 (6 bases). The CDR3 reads CASRTGDGEQYF. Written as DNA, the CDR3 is TGTGCCAGCAGAACGGGAGATGGCGAGCAGTACTTC.